This TCR beta chain derives from a study of shared clonotypes between healthy human individuals. Notes on the study in general: The diversity represented, both genetic and in exposure history, was limited by few donors.

V lost 5 bases, J lost 2 bases, and 15 bases lay in between. Germline V gene lookup returns CDR1 MNHEY and CDR2 SMNVEV (reference sequence). The CDR3 covers 15 residues. In the source study's methods: ImmunoSEQ sequences covered only the junction and lacked quality scores; filtering therefore differed. TCRdb's copy holds only in-frame clones and misses some; the assay was immunoSEQ multiplex PCR. V and J calls plus clone size are reproduced from that table; the DNA served to infer D and trimming. Among about 480,000 clones listed, 79% were seen once. A remark on this clone: The target antigen is unknown.

The sequenced sample consisted of PBMCs. This chain joins TRBV27 and TRBJ1-1, with D hard to call. The clonotype was recovered from a woman aged 40 to 49 in good health. Some clones in this sample may be carry-over from other donors' samples. CDR3 sequence: CASSDSGPYNTEAFF. Here the CDR3 DNA reads TGTGCCAGCAGTGATTCCGGGCCCTACAACACTGAAGCTTTCTTT.